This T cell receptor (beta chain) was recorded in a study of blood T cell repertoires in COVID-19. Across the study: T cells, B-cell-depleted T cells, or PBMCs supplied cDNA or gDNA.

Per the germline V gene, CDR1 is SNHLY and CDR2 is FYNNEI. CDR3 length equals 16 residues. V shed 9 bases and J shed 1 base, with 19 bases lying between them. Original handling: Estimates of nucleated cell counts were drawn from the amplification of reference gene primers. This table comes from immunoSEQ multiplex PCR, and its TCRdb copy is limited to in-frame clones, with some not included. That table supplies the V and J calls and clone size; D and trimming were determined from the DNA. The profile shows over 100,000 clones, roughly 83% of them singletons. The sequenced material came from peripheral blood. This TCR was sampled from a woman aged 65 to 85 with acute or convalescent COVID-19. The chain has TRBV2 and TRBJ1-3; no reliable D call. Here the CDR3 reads CASHAGWGGSGNTIYF. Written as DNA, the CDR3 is TGTGCCAGTCACGCCGGGTGGGGAGGTTCTGGAAACACCATATATTTT. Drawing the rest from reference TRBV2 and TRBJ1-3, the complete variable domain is EPEVTQTPSHQVTQMGQEVILRCVPISNHLYFYWYRQILGQKVEFLVSFYNNEISEKSEIFDDQFSVERPDGSNFTLKIRSTKLEDSAMYFCASHAGWGGSGNTIYFGEGSWLTVV.